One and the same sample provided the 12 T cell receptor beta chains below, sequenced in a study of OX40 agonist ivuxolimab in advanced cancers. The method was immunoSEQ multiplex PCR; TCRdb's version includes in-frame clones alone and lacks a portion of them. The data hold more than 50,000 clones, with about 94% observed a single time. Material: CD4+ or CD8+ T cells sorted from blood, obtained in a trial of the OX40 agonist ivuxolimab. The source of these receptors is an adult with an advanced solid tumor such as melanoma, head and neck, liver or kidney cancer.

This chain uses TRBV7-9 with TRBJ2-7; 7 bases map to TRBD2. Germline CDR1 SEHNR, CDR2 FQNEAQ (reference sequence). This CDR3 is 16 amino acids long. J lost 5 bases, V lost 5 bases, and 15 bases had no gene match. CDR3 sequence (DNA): TGTGCCAGCAGCCCCCCCCGGGGACTCAGCGGGGACGAGCAGTACTTC. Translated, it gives CASSPPRGLSGDEQYF. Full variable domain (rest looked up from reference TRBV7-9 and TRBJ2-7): DTGVSQNPRHKITKRGQNVTFRCDPISEHNRLYWYRQTLGQGPEFLTYFQNEAQLEKSRLLSDRFSAERPKGSFSTLEIQRTEQGDSAMYLCASSPPRGLSGDEQYFGPGTRLTVT.

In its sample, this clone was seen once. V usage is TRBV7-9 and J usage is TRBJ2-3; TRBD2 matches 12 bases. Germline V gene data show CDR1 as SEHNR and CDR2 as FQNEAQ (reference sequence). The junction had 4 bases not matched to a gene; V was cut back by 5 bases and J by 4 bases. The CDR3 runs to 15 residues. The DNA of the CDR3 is TGTGCCAGCAGCGCTAGCGGGAGGGCCGCAGATACGCAGTATTTT. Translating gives CASSASGRAADTQYF.

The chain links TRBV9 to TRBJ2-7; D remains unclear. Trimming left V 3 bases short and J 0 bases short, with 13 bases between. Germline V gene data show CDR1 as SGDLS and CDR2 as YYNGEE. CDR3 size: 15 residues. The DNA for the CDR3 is TGTGCCAGCAGCGAAGGGCCCTCCCCCTCCTACGAGCAGTACTTC. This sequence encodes CASSEGPSPSYEQYF.

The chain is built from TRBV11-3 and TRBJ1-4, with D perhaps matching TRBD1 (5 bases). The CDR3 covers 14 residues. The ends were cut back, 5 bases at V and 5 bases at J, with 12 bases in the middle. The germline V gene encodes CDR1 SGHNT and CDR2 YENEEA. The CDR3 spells CASSLQGKNEKLFF. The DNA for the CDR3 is TGTGCCAGCAGCCTCCAGGGTAAAAATGAAAAACTGTTTTTT.

CDR3 loop: CASSFGLYYGELFF. Here the CDR3 DNA reads TGTGCCAGCAGTTTCGGTCTTTACTACGGGGAGCTGTTTTTT. The rearrangement links TRBV27 to TRBJ2-2; no definite D call. The V and J ends lost 3 bases and 7 bases respectively, with 12 bases between them. Looked up from germline, CDR1 is MNHEY and CDR2 is SMNVEV (reference sequence). CDR3 size: 14 residues.

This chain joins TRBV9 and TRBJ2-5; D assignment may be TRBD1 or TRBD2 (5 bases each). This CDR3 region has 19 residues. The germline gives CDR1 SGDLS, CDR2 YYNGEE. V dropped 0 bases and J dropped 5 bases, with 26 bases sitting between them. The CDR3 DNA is TGTGCCAGCAGCGTAGGAGCTGTGCTCGGGACGTTGAAAAGGGAGACCCAGTACTTC. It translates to CASSVGAVLGTLKRETQYF.

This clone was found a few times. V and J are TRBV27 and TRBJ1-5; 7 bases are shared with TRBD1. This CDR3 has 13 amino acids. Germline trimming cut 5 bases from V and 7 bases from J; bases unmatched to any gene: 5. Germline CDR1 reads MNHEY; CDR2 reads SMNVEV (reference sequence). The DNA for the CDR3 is TGTGCCAGCAGTCGACAGGGAAAACAGCCCCAGCATTTT. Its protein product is CASSRQGKQPQHF.

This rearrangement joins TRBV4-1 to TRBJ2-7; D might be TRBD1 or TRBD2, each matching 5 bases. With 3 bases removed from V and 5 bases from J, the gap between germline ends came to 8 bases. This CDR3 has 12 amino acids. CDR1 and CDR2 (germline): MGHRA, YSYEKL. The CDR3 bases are TGCGCCAGCAGCCACGGGACGAACGAGCAGTACTTC. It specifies CASSHGTNEQYF.

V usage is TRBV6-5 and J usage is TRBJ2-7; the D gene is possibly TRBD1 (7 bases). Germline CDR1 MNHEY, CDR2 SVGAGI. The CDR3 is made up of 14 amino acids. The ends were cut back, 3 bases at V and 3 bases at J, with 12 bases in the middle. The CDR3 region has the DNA TGTGCCAGCAGTTATGCGGGACAGCTCTACGAGCAGTACTTC. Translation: CASSYAGQLYEQYF.

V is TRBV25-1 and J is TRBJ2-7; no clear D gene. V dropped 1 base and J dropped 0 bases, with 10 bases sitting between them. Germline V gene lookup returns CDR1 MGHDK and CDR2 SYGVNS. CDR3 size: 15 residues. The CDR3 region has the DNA TGTGCCAGCAGTGAATTGAGACTTACCTCCTACGAGCAGTACTTC. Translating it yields CASSELRLTSYEQYF.

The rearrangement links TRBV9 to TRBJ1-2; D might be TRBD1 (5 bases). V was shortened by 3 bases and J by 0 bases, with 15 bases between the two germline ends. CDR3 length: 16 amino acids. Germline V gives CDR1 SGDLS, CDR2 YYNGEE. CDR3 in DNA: TGTGCCAGCAGCGGACGCGAAGGGGCGCCTAACTATGGCTACACCTTC. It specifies CASSGREGAPNYGYTF. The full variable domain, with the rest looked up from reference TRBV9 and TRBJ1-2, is DSGVTQTPKHLITATGQRVTLRCSPRSGDLSVYWYQQSLDQGLQFLIQYYNGEERAKGNILERFSAQQFPDLHSELNLSSLELGDSALYFCASSGREGAPNYGYTFGSGTRLTVV.

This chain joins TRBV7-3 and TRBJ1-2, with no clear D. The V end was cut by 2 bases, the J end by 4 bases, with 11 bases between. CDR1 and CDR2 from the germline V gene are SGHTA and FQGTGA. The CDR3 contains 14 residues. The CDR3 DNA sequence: TGTGCCAGCAGCTTATCCGGGGTGGGCTATGGCTACACCTTC. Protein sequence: CASSLSGVGYGYTF.